A single T cell receptor (beta chain) is shown here with its context. Its antigen is not known. Trimming took 6 bases from V and 2 from J, leaving 13 bases between them. This CDR3 has 15 amino acids. Germline V gives CDR1 LNHDA, CDR2 SQIVND (reference sequence). The record originates from a study of radiotherapy plus CTLA-4 blockade in lung cancer. Study summary: Disease control was achieved by 31% of patients, and objective responses by more than 15%.

The method was immunoSEQ multiplex PCR; TCRdb's version includes in-frame clones alone and lacks a portion of them. The table shows around 70,000 clones, with roughly 91% occurring only once. Notes on the study in general: In blood, TCR clones derived from the tumor expanded after radiotherapy plus ipilimumab. Interferon-beta, together with early blood T cell clone dynamics, reportedly best predicted response.

This sequence joins TRBV19 and TRBJ2-2; possibly TRBD1 for D (5 bases). The clonotype originates from a human donor with non-small cell lung cancer that progressed on radiotherapy plus ipilimumab. The material was peripheral blood, obtained from a patient treated with radiotherapy plus ipilimumab. The CDR3 coding sequence is TGTGCCAGTAGCAGATCGACAGTAAACACCGGGGAGCTGTTTTTT. The encoded protein is CASSRSTVNTGELFF.